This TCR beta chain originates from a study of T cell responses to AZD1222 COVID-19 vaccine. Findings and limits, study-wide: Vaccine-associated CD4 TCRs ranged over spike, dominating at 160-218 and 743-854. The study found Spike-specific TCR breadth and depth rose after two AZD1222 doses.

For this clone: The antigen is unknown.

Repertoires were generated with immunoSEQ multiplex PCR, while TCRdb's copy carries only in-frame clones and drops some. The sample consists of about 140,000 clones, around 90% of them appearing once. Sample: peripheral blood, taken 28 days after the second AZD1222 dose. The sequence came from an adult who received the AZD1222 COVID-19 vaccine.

The CDR3 protein is CASDRGHPSYEQYF. In nucleotides, the CDR3 is TGTGCCAGCGACAGGGGGCACCCAAGCTACGAGCAGTACTTC. V and J are TRBV6-5 and TRBJ2-7; TRBD1 matches at 10 bases. Per germline, CDR1 MNHEY and CDR2 SVGAGI. The CDR3 has 14 residues. After removal of 8 bases from V and 3 bases from J, the junction contained 7 bases not matched to a gene.